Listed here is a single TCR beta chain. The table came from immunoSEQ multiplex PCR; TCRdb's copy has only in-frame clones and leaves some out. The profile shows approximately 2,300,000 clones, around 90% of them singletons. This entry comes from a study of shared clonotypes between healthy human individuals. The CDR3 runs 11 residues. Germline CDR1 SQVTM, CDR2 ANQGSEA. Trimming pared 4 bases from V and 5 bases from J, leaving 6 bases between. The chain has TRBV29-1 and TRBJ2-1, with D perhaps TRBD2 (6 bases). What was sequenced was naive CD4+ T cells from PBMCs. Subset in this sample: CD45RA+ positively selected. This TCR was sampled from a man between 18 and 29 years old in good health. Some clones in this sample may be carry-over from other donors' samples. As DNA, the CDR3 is TGCAGCGTTGCTAGCGACAATGAGCAGTTCTTC. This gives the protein CSVASDNEQFF.